The 7 T cell receptor beta chains reported below all come from one sample, sequenced in a study of T cell responses to AZD1222 COVID-19 vaccine. Repertoires were generated with immunoSEQ multiplex PCR, while TCRdb's copy carries only in-frame clones and drops some. The data show approximately 100,000 clones, around 87% seen once. Sequenced here: peripheral blood, sampled 28 days after the second AZD1222 dose. These TCRs come from an adult who received the AZD1222 COVID-19 vaccine.

The chain has TRBV29-1 and TRBJ2-1; a possible D gene is TRBD1 (6 bases). V was trimmed by 7 bases and J by 14 bases, leaving 18 bases between them. Germline V gene sequence: CDR1 SQVTM, CDR2 ANQGSEA. The CDR3 length is 11 residues. The CDR3 loop is CSAKQGIKKFF. For the CDR3, the DNA is TGCAGCGCTAAACAGGGTATCAAAAAGTTCTTC.

The V gene is TRBV23-1, the J gene TRBJ2-7; either TRBD1 or TRBD2 may supply D (5 bases each). TRBV23-1 is an ORF for which the function is uncertain. This CDR3 contains 16 residues. V lost 0 bases and J 0 bases, leaving 12 bases between the germline ends. The CDR3 is CASSQSLGDLSYEQYF. CDR3 sequence (DNA): TGCGCCAGCAGTCAATCCCTGGGGGACCTCTCCTACGAGCAGTACTTC.

V gene TRBV2 combines with J gene TRBJ1-2; TRBD1 matches at 9 bases. The length of the CDR3 is 15 residues. In germline, CDR1 is SNHLY, CDR2 FYNNEI. Trimming at V came to 5 bases and at J to 4 bases, leaving 8 bases not matched to a gene. The DNA of the CDR3 is TGTGCCAGCAGTTACTATCCGGGACAGGGCTATGGCTACACCTTC. Its translation: CASSYYPGQGYGYTF.

The V and J genes are TRBV25-1 and TRBJ2-7; no definite D call. Per germline, CDR1 MGHDK and CDR2 SYGVNS. The CDR3 totals 13 residues. Trimming cost V 2 bases and J 4 bases, with 9 bases left between them. CDR3 DNA: TGTGCCAGCAGTGAACTATCCGGATACGAGCAGTACTTC. It is translated as CASSELSGYEQYF.

CDR3 sequence: CASSPLGLVGEQFF. Written as DNA, the CDR3 is TGTGCCAGCTCACCCCTTGGGCTAGTAGGTGAGCAGTTCTTC. The chain couples TRBV18 to TRBJ2-1; no reliable D call. Trimming removed 3 bases at V and 9 bases at J, with 15 bases between. Germline V gene sequence: CDR1 KGHSH, CDR2 LQKENI. CDR3 size: 14 residues.

This clone has only one observation. The chain is built from TRBV28 and TRBJ1-2; D remains unclear. The CDR3 runs to 14 residues. With 6 bases removed from V and 8 bases from J, the gap between germline ends came to 19 bases. Germline CDR1 reads MDHEN; CDR2 reads SYDVKM. The CDR3 coding sequence is TGTGCCAGCAGACCGTACGGGTTACAATACGGCTACACCTTC. It is translated as CASRPYGLQYGYTF.

This clone was picked up a small number of times. CDR3 DNA sequence: TGTGCCAGTAGTCCCCGAATGAACACTGAAGCTTTCTTT. Translation gives CASSPRMNTEAFF. This chain links TRBV19 with TRBJ1-1; D not certain. Germline CDR1 is LNHDA and CDR2 is SQIVND (reference sequence). The CDR3 has 13 residues. V was clipped by 5 bases and J by 0 bases, with 7 bases between them.